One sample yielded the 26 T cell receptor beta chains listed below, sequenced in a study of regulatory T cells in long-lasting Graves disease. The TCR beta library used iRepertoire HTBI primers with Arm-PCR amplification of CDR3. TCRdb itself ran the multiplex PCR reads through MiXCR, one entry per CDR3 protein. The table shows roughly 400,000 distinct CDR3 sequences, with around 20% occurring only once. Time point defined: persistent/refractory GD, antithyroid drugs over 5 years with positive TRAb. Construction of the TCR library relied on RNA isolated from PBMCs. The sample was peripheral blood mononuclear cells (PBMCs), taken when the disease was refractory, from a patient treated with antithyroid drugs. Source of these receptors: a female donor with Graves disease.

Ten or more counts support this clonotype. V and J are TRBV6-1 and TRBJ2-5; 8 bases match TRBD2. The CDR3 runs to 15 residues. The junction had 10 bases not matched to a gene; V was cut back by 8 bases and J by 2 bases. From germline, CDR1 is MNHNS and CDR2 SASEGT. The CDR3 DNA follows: TGTGCCAGCTTTGCGGGACTAGGGGGGCAAGAGACCCAGTACTTC. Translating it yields CASFAGLGGQETQYF.

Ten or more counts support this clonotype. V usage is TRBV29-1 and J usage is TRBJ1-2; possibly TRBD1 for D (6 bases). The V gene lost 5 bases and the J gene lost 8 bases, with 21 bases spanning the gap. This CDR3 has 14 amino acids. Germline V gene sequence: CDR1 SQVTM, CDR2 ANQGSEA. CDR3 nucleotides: TGCAGCGTTCGTGAAGGTGGGCAGGGGCGAGGCTACACCTTC. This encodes CSVREGGQGRGYTF.

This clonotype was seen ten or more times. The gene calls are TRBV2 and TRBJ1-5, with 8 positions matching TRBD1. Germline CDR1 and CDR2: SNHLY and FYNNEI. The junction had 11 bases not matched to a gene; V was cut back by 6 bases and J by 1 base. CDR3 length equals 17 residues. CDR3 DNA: TGTGCCAGCAGGGCAGGGGGCGATTGGGCAAGCAATCAGCCCCAGCATTTT. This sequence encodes CASRAGGDWASNQPQHF.

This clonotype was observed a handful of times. This chain's CDR3 is CSADGLAYEQYF. CDR3 nucleotide sequence: TGCAGTGCGGATGGACTAGCTTACGAGCAGTACTTC. V usage is TRBV20-1 and J usage is TRBJ2-7; 8 bases align to TRBD2. CDR1 DFQATT and CDR2 SNEGSKA come from the germline V gene (reference sequence). V gave up 6 bases and J gave up 4 bases; unmatched junction bases: 5. The CDR3 contains 12 residues.

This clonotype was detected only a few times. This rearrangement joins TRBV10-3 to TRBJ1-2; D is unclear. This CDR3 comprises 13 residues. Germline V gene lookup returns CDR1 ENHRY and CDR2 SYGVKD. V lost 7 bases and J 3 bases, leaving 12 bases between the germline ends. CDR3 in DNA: TGTGCCATCACCGACGGGCGGTACTATGGCTACACCTTC. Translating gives CAITDGRYYGYTF.

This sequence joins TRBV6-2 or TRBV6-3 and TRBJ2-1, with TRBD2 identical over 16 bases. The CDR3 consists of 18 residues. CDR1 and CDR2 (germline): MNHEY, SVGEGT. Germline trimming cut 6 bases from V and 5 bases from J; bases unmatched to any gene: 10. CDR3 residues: CASRVGTSGRAVNNEQFF. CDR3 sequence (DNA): TGTGCCAGCAGGGTAGGGACTAGCGGGAGGGCCGTTAACAATGAGCAGTTCTTC.

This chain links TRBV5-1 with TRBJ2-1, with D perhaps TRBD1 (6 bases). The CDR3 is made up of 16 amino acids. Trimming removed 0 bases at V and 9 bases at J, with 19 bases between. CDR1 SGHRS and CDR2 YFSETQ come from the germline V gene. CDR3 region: CASSLGDNIQDFEQFF. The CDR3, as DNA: TGCGCCAGCAGCTTGGGGGACAATATACAGGATTTTGAGCAGTTCTTC.

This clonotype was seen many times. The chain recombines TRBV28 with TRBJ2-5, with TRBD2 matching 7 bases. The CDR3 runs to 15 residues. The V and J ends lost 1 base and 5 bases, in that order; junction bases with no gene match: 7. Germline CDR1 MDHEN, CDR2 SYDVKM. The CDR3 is CASSLSWQGGETQYF. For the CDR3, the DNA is TGTGCCAGCAGTTTATCTTGGCAGGGAGGGGAGACCCAGTACTTC.

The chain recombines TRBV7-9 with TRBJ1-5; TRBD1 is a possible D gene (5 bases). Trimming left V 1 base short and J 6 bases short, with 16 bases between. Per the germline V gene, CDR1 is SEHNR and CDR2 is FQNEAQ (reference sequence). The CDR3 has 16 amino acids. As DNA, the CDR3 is TGTGCCAGCAGCTTAGGTTGGGAATGGGGGAGTCAGCCCCAGCATTTT. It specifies CASSLGWEWGSQPQHF. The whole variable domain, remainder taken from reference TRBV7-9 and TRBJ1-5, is DTGVSQNPRHKITKRGQNVTFRCDPISEHNRLYWYRQTLGQGPEFLTYFQNEAQLEKSRLLSDRFSAERPKGSFSTLEIQRTEQGDSAMYLCASSLGWEWGSQPQHFGDGTRLSIL.

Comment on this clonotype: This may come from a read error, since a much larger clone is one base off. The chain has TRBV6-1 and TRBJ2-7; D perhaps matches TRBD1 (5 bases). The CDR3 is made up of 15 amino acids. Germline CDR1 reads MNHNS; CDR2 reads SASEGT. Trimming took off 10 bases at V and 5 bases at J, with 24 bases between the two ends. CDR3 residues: CANRRGPERLHEQYF. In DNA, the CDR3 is TGTGCCAACAGAAGGGGCCCTGAACGGCTCCACGAGCAGTACTTC.

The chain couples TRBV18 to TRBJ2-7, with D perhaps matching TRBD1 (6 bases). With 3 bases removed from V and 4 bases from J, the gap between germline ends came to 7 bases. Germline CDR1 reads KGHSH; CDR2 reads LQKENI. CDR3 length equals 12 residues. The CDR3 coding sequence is TGTGCCAGCTCACCGGGACAATACGAGCAGTACTTC. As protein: CASSPGQYEQYF.

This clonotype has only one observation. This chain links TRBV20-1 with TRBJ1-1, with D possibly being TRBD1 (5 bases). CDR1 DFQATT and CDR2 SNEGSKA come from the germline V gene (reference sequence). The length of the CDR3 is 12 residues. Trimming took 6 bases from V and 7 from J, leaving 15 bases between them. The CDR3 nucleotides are TGCAGTGCCGTACAAGACAGTTATGAAGCTTTCTTT. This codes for CSAVQDSYEAFF.

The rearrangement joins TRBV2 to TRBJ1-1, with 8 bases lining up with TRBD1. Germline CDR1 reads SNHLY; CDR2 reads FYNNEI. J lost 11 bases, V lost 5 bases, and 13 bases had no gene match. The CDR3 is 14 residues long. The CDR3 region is CASSSMTGATQAFF. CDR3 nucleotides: TGTGCCAGCAGTTCTATGACAGGGGCCACCCAGGCTTTCTTT.

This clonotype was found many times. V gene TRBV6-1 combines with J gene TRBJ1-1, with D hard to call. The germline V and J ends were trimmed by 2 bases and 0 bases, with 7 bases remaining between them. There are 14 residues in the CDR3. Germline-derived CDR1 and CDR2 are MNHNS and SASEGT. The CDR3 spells CASSERFMNTEAFF. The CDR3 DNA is TGTGCCAGCAGTGAACGATTCATGAACACTGAAGCTTTCTTT.

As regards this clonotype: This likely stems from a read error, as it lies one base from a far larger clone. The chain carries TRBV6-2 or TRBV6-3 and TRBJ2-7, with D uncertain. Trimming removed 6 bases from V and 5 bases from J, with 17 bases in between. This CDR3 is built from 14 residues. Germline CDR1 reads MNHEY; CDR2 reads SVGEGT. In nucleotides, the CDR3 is TGTGCCAGCAGCAAAAACACCCTTGGCCACGAGCAGTACTTC. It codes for CASSKNTLGHEQYF.

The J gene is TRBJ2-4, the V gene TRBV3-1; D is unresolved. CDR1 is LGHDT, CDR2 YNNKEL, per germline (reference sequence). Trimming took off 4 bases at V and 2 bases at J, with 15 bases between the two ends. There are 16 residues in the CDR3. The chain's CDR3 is CASSPPGPSPKNIQYF. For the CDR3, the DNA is TGTGCCAGCAGCCCCCCCGGGCCTAGTCCCAAAAACATTCAGTACTTC.

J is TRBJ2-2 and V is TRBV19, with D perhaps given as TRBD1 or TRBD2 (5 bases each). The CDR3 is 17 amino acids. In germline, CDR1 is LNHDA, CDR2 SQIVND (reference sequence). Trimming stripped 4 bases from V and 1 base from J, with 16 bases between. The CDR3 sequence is CASSTMRGYWNTGELFF. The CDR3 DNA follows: TGTGCCAGTAGTACAATGAGGGGCTACTGGAACACCGGGGAGCTGTTTTTT.

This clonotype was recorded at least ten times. CDR3 coding DNA: TGTGCCAGCAGCTTAGATACGAGCGATGGCTACACCTTC. It codes for CASSLDTSDGYTF. The genes are TRBV7-9 and TRBJ1-2, with no clear D. The CDR3 covers 13 residues. Between the trimmed V and J ends, which lost 1 base and 6 bases, there was a span of 9 bases. Germline-derived CDR1 and CDR2 are SEHNR and FQNEAQ (reference sequence).

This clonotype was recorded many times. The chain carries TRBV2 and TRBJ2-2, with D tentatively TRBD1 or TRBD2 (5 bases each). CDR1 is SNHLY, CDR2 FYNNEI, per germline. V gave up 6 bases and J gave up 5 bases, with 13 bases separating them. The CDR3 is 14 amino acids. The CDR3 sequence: CASRSGTETGELFF. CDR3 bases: TGTGCCAGCAGATCCGGGACGGAAACCGGGGAGCTGTTTTTT.

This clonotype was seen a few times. The DNA of the CDR3 is TGTGCCAGCAGCTCTTTGGCGGGAGGAGGGGAGCAGTACTTC. Protein sequence: CASSSLAGGGEQYF. This chain connects TRBV7-9 to TRBJ2-7; 8 bases are shared with TRBD2. Germline-derived CDR1 and CDR2 are SEHNR and FQNEAQ (reference sequence). V trimming: 4 bases; J trimming: 7 bases; junction bases outside the gene matches: 9. The CDR3 loop spans 14 amino acids.

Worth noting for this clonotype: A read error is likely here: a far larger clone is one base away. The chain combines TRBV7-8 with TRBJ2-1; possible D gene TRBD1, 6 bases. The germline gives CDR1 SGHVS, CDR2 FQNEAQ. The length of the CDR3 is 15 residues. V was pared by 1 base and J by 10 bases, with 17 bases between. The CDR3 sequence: CASSLVGAPDHEQFF. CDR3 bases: TGTGCCAGCAGCTTAGTGGGGGCCCCTGATCACGAGCAGTTCTTC.

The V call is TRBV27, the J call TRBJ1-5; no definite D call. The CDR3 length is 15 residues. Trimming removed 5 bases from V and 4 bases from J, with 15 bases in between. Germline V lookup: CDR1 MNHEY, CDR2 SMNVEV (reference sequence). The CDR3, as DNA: TGTGCCAGCAGTGGCCTCGGCAGGCCTAATCAGCCCCAGCATTTT. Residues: CASSGLGRPNQPQHF.

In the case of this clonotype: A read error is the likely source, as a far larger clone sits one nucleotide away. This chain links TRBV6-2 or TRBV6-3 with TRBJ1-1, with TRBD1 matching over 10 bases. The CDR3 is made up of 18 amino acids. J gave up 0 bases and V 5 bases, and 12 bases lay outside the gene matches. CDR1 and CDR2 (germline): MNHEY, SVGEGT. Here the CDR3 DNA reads TGTGCCAGCAGTACCCAACCCGGGACAGGGGCCTTGAACACTGAAGCTTTCTTT. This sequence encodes CASSTQPGTGALNTEAFF.

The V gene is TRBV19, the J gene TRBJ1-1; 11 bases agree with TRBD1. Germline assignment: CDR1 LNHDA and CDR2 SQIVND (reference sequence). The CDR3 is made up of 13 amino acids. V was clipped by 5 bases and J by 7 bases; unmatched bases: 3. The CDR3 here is CASSRGTGGEAFF. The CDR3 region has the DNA TGTGCCAGTAGTCGAGGGACAGGGGGTGAAGCTTTCTTT.

CDR3 sequence (DNA): TGTGCCAGCAGCTTCACAGCGCGAGAGACCCAGTACTTC. Translation: CASSFTARETQYF. The chain has TRBV5-6 and TRBJ2-5; D uncertain. Per germline, CDR1 SGHDT and CDR2 YYEEEE. The CDR3 is 13 residues long. V lost 2 bases and J lost 4, with 9 bases in between.

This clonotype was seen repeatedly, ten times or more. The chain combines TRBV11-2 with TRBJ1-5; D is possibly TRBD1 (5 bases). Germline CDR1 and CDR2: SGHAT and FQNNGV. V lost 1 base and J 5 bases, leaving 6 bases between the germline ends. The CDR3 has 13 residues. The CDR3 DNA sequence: TGTGCCAGCAGCTTAGTGGGGGATCAGCCCCAGCATTTT. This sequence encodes CASSLVGDQPQHF. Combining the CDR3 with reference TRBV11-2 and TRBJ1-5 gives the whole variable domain EAGVAQSPRYKIIEKRQSVAFWCNPISGHATLYWYQQILGQGPKLLIQFQNNGVVDDSQLPKDRFSAERLKGVDSTLKIQPAKLEDSAVYLCASSLVGDQPQHFGDGTRLSIL.